This passage covers 31 T cell receptor beta chains from one sample sequenced in a study of vaccination and CD4 T cells after COVID-19 (dated by TCRdb to 2022 to 2024). The library was produced with PCR. For sequencing, an Illumina iSeq 100 was employed. At the Johns Hopkins FTIC core, DNA from the cultured CD4+ T cells underwent TCR sequencing with the Oncomine TCR Beta short-read assay. In-frame beta chains were kept once TCRdb had trimmed the public reads at Q25 with fastp and called clones with MiXCR. Rows with a matching CDR3 protein are joined into one entry that keeps the most common DNA and genes. A total of 10,000 to 15,000 distinct CDR3 sequences appear in this sample, around 45% of them only once. Around 12% of the sample is in the top ten clones. No antigen has been assigned to these receptors. This sample's treatment or condition label indicates: roughly ten-day PBMC culture with coronavirus spike peptide pools or control peptides (ViraFEST assay).

The specimen sequenced was CD4+ T cells from blood, cultured in vitro. The receptors were sampled from a human donor who had recovered from COVID-19.

The sample holds a few counts of this clonotype. The chain has TRBV24-1 and TRBJ2-3; 7 bases are shared with TRBD1. With 9 bases clipped from V and 5 bases from J, the junction kept 10 bases outside the gene matches. The CDR3 contains 14 residues. Germline CDR1 is KGHDR and CDR2 is SFDVKD. The CDR3 DNA follows: TGTGCCACCTCGACAGGGAAGTTCGGAGATACGCAGTATTTT. It translates to CATSTGKFGDTQYF.

This clonotype is categorized as medium-sized. The chain couples TRBV20-1 to TRBJ2-7, with 11 bases aligning to TRBD2. The germline gives CDR1 DFQATT, CDR2 SNEGSKA (reference sequence). The CDR3 contains 16 residues. J was trimmed by 2 bases and V by 6 bases; bases with no gene match: 12. In nucleotides, the CDR3 is TGCAGTGCCACCCAAATGCCGGGACTAGCGGCCTACGAGCAGTACTTC. Residues: CSATQMPGLAAYEQYF.

In this sample, this clonotype turned up a few times. This chain connects TRBV10-3 to TRBJ2-5; D is possibly TRBD1 or TRBD2 (5 bases each). The CDR3 loop spans 14 amino acids. Germline V gene sequence: CDR1 ENHRY, CDR2 SYGVKD. Trimming left V 10 bases short and J 9 bases short, with 24 bases between. In DNA form, the CDR3 reads TGTGCCACCGCAACGGGCGGGCTCATGGGGGCCCAGTACTTC. Its protein is CATATGGLMGAQYF.

The V call is TRBV6-1, the J call TRBJ2-3; TRBD2 matches at 7 bases. V trimming: 7 bases; J trimming: 3 bases; junction bases outside the gene matches: 7. Germline V CDR1 and CDR2: MNHNS, SASEGT. The CDR3 is 14 residues long. CDR3 nucleotide sequence: TGTGCCAGCACCTCAAGGGGAGGGACAGATACGCAGTATTTT. Its protein is CASTSRGGTDTQYF.

V is TRBV12-3 or TRBV12-4 and J is TRBJ2-1; TRBD1 matches 8 bases. The junction had 11 bases not matched to a gene; V was cut back by 6 bases and J by 1 base. This CDR3 contains 17 residues. The CDR3 protein is CASSRQGPRQSYNEQFF. In nucleotides, the CDR3 is TGTGCCAGCAGCCGACAGGGGCCGAGGCAATCCTACAATGAGCAGTTCTTC.

The chain carries TRBV7-2 and TRBJ2-3; D is perhaps TRBD1 (6 bases). The CDR3 has 13 amino acids. The V end lost 5 bases, the J end lost 2 bases, and 8 bases lay between the germline ends. CDR1 and CDR2 from the germline V gene are SGHTA and FQGNSA. As DNA, the CDR3 is TGTGCCAGCAGCAACAGGGTCACAGATACGCAGTATTTT. This codes for CASSNRVTDTQYF. The whole variable domain, filled in from reference TRBV7-2 and TRBJ2-3, reads GAGVSQSPSNKVTEKGKDVELRCDPISGHTALYWYRQSLGQGLEFLIYFQGNSAPDKSGLPSDRFSAERTGGSVSTLTIQRTQQEDSAVYLCASSNRVTDTQYFGPGTRLTVL.

This clonotype has only a few counts. V gene TRBV7-8 combines with J gene TRBJ1-2; the match to TRBD1 covers 8 bases. The V gene's germline CDR1 is SGHVS and CDR2 FQNEAQ. V lost 3 bases and J lost 3; bases outside the gene matches: 6. The CDR3 runs to 15 residues. The CDR3 here is CASSLRSGGYYGYTF. In DNA, the CDR3 is TGTGCCAGCAGCTTGAGGTCAGGGGGCTACTATGGCTACACCTTC.

Notes on this clonotype: The junction differs from germline at one of its ends, possibly a read error. The rearrangement uses TRBV7-2 and TRBJ2-5, with 9 bases aligning to TRBD2. Per the germline V gene, CDR1 is SGHTA and CDR2 is FQGNSA. The CDR3 is 14 residues long. In DNA form, the CDR3 reads TGTGCCAGCAGCCGCGGGAGGGGGCAAGGGACCCAGTACTTC. As protein: CASSRGRGQGTQYF.

The chain recombines TRBV11-3 with TRBJ2-7; the D is unclear. CDR1 and CDR2 from the germline V gene are SGHNT and YENEEA. This CDR3 has 13 residues. Trimming removed 6 bases from V and 6 bases from J, with 15 bases in between. The CDR3 DNA sequence: TGTGCCAGCAGAGGTCGAGCCAACGCCGAGCAGTACTTC. This encodes CASRGRANAEQYF.

The genes are TRBV20-1 and TRBJ2-2, with D possibly being TRBD2 (5 bases). Looked up from germline, CDR1 is DFQATT and CDR2 is SNEGSKA (reference sequence). The CDR3 consists of 12 residues. Deletions cut 3 bases from V and 3 bases from J, with 5 bases between. Here the CDR3 DNA reads TGCAGTGCTAGGCGGGACACCGGGGAGCTGTTTTTT. Its translation is CSARRDTGELFF.

The chain joins TRBV20-1 to TRBJ2-3; D call uncertain. V lost 0 bases and J lost 5, with 15 bases in between. The germline gives CDR1 DFQATT, CDR2 SNEGSKA (reference sequence). The CDR3 length is 15 residues. The DNA of the CDR3 is TGCAGTGCTAGAGATAATCGAGCTAGTCTAGATACGCAGTATTTT. The encoded protein is CSARDNRASLDTQYF.

The chain couples TRBV11-3 to TRBJ2-5; TRBD2 agrees at 14 bases. The CDR3 consists of 17 residues. CDR1 and CDR2 from the germline V gene are SGHNT and YENEEA. V lost 1 base to trimming and J lost 5 bases; unmatched junction nucleotides: 6. The CDR3 sequence: CASSLGLAGGMGETQYF. CDR3 bases: TGTGCCAGCAGCTTAGGACTAGCGGGGGGGATGGGGGAGACCCAGTACTTC. Using reference TRBV11-3 and TRBJ2-5 for the parts outside the CDR3, the full variable domain is EAGVVQSPRYKIIEKKQPVAFWCNPISGHNTLYWYLQNLGQGPELLIRYENEEAVDDSQLPKDRFSAERLKGVDSTLKIQPAELGDSAVYLCASSLGLAGGMGETQYFGPGTRLLVL.

The V and J genes are TRBV12-3 or TRBV12-4 and TRBJ1-2; 8 bases line up with TRBD1. CDR3 length: 13 residues. V was pared by 4 bases and J by 7 bases, with 5 bases of the junction left unmatched. CDR3 amino acids: CASSSTGGLGYTF. The CDR3 bases are TGTGCCAGCAGTTCTACAGGGGGGCTTGGCTACACCTTC.

This clonotype showed up just a few times. V gene TRBV20-1 combines with J gene TRBJ1-1, with a possible D match to TRBD1 (6 bases). The germline gives CDR1 DFQATT, CDR2 SNEGSKA (reference sequence). The CDR3 has 13 amino acids. V lost 5 bases and J 2 bases, leaving 12 bases between the germline ends. CDR3 in DNA: TGCAGTGCTTCGGCAGGGGTAAACACTGAAGCTTTCTTT. Translating gives CSASAGVNTEAFF.

The rearrangement links TRBV27 to TRBJ1-5, with D possibly being TRBD1 (6 bases). The CDR3 is made up of 14 amino acids. V lost 2 bases to trimming and J lost 7 bases, with 12 bases between them. The germline CDR1 and CDR2 sequences are MNHEY and SMNVEV (reference sequence). In nucleotides, the CDR3 is TGTGCCAGCAGTTTAGGGGGGGCGAACCAGCCCCAGCATTTT. The encoded protein is CASSLGGANQPQHF.

This rearrangement joins TRBV7-2 to TRBJ2-7; possibly TRBD2 for D (6 bases). The germline V gene has CDR1 SGHTA and CDR2 FQGNSA. The CDR3 spans 15 residues. V lost 1 base, J lost 2 bases, and 12 bases lay in between. CDR3 amino acids: CASSLGAGRAYEQYF. The CDR3 bases are TGTGCCAGCAGCTTAGGAGCCGGGAGAGCCTACGAGCAGTACTTC.

For the CDR3, the DNA is TGTGCCTGGAGTACAGCTAACTATGGCTACACCTTC. Its translation: CAWSTANYGYTF. V is TRBV30 and J is TRBJ1-2; D not resolved. This CDR3 spans 12 amino acids. Deletions cut 2 bases from V and 0 bases from J, with 4 bases between. CDR1 and CDR2 from the germline V gene are GTSNPN and SVGIG (reference sequence).

The chain is built from TRBV5-1 and TRBJ2-3, with 7 bases aligning to TRBD1. J was trimmed by 1 base and V by 4 bases; bases with no gene match: 3. The germline V gene has CDR1 SGHRS and CDR2 YFSETQ. The CDR3 consists of 14 residues. CDR3: CASSPDRRTDTQYF. CDR3 DNA: TGCGCCAGCAGCCCGGACAGGCGCACAGATACGCAGTATTTT.

This chain links TRBV11-3 with TRBJ2-7; D gene ambiguous. V lost 5 bases, J lost 4 bases, and 9 bases lay in between. The V gene's germline CDR1 is SGHNT and CDR2 YENEEA. This CDR3 is built from 12 residues. CDR3 protein: CASSLVPYEQYF. The CDR3 DNA follows: TGTGCCAGCAGCCTCGTACCATACGAGCAGTACTTC. Drawing the rest from reference TRBV11-3 and TRBJ2-7, the complete variable domain is EAGVVQSPRYKIIEKKQPVAFWCNPISGHNTLYWYLQNLGQGPELLIRYENEEAVDDSQLPKDRFSAERLKGVDSTLKIQPAELGDSAVYLCASSLVPYEQYFGPGTRLTVT.

The rearrangement uses TRBV19 and TRBJ2-1, with 9 bases that match TRBD1. With V trimmed by 5 bases and J by 7 bases, 9 bases remained unmatched. The CDR3 has 15 residues. Per the germline V gene, CDR1 is LNHDA and CDR2 is SQIVND (reference sequence). The DNA for the CDR3 is TGTGCCAGTAGTGCTCAACAGGGGGCAGGGAATGAGCAGTTCTTC. Protein sequence: CASSAQQGAGNEQFF.

This sequence joins TRBV10-3 and TRBJ2-3; possibly TRBD2 for D (7 bases). The CDR3 loop spans 16 amino acids. Germline V CDR1 and CDR2: ENHRY, SYGVKD. Trimming left V 4 bases short and J 0 bases short, with 14 bases between. CDR3 DNA: TGTGCCATCAGTGTAGGGGGGGCTCGTAGCACAGATACGCAGTATTTT. Protein: CAISVGGARSTDTQYF.

The genes are TRBV11-3 and TRBJ1-1, with D maybe TRBD1 (5 bases). Germline V lookup: CDR1 SGHNT, CDR2 YENEEA. Trimming cost V 4 bases and J 5 bases, with 20 bases left between them. This CDR3 has 16 residues. The CDR3 bases are TGTGCCAGCAGCTCCCTTGGGGGGTCTGGGGGGACTGAAGCTTTCTTT. Its translation: CASSSLGGSGGTEAFF.

The chain carries TRBV20-1 and TRBJ2-3, with TRBD2 matching 8 bases. The V and J ends lost 6 bases and 0 bases, in that order; junction bases with no gene match: 2. The germline CDR1 and CDR2 sequences are DFQATT and SNEGSKA (reference sequence). The CDR3 contains 13 residues. The CDR3 sequence is CSAIAGSTDTQYF. The CDR3 bases are TGCAGTGCAATAGCGGGGAGCACAGATACGCAGTATTTT.

The chain combines TRBV19 with TRBJ1-6; tentative D call: TRBD1 (5 bases). The ends were cut back, 4 bases at V and 0 bases at J, with 10 bases in the middle. The V gene's germline CDR1 is LNHDA and CDR2 SQIVND (reference sequence). The CDR3 runs 16 residues. CDR3 region: CASSKPTDSYNSPLHF. The CDR3 region has the DNA TGTGCCAGTAGTAAGCCGACAGACTCCTATAATTCACCCCTCCACTTT.

This clonotype was picked up a small number of times. DNA of the CDR3: TGTGCCAGCAGCTTAACTACAGGGAGTACAACCTACGAGCAGTACTTC. Translated, it gives CASSLTTGSTTYEQYF. This chain joins TRBV7-9 and TRBJ2-7; perhaps TRBD1 as D (6 bases). Germline assignment: CDR1 SEHNR and CDR2 FQNEAQ (reference sequence). The CDR3 has 16 amino acids. Trimming removed 2 bases at V and 2 bases at J, with 16 bases between.

The chain recombines TRBV6-2 or TRBV6-3 with TRBJ1-5; D unclear. The germline V gene has CDR1 MNHEY and CDR2 SVGEGT. Trimming pared 7 bases from V and 7 bases from J, leaving 23 bases between. The CDR3 runs 16 residues. CDR3 sequence (DNA): TGTGCCAGCACCAACATCCGGGCAAGAGTAGACCAGCCCCAGCATTTT. Protein: CASTNIRARVDQPQHF.

The chain is built from TRBV7-2 and TRBJ1-2; 9 positions agree with TRBD1. CDR3 size: 14 residues. Germline-derived CDR1 and CDR2 are SGHTA and FQGNSA. The V gene end was trimmed by 1 base and the J gene end by 8 bases; junction bases not matched to a gene: 5. CDR3 loop: CASSLVQGAGGYTF. The CDR3 DNA is TGTGCCAGCAGCTTAGTACAGGGGGCTGGGGGCTACACCTTC.

The chain uses TRBV30 and TRBJ1-1; D unclear. The V and J ends lost 1 base and 0 bases respectively, with 9 bases between them. This CDR3 contains 14 residues. CDR1 is GTSNPN and CDR2 is SVGIG in the germline V gene (reference sequence). The chain's CDR3 is CAWSGYKMNTEAFF. The CDR3 DNA follows: TGTGCCTGGAGTGGTTACAAAATGAACACTGAAGCTTTCTTT.

This chain uses TRBV2 with TRBJ1-5; unclear D gene. The V gene lost 5 bases and the J gene lost 2 bases, with 16 bases spanning the gap. Germline loops: CDR1 SNHLY, CDR2 FYNNEI. The CDR3 has 16 amino acids. The CDR3 DNA is TGTGCCAGCAGTTACCGAGGGCGCGGTGGCAATCAGCCCCAGCATTTT. It encodes CASSYRGRGGNQPQHF.

There are a few counts of this clonotype. The CDR3 DNA follows: TGTGCCAGCAGCGAGCGGGGGAGGGGGATCTACAATGAGCAGTTCTTC. Protein: CASSERGRGIYNEQFF. This sequence joins TRBV5-4 and TRBJ2-1; 8 positions match TRBD2. With 4 bases clipped from V and 3 bases from J, the junction kept 9 bases outside the gene matches. From germline, CDR1 is SGHNT and CDR2 YYREEE (reference sequence). The CDR3 is 16 residues long.

The CDR3 nucleotides read TGTGCCAGCTCACCGGGGGACAGCGAAGCTTTCTTT. The encoded protein is CASSPGDSEAFF. This sequence joins TRBV18 and TRBJ1-1; TRBD1 matches 7 bases. Unmatched junction bases numbered 3, after V lost 3 bases and J lost 8 bases. The CDR3 sequence is 12 residues long. Germline V CDR1 and CDR2: KGHSH, LQKENI.